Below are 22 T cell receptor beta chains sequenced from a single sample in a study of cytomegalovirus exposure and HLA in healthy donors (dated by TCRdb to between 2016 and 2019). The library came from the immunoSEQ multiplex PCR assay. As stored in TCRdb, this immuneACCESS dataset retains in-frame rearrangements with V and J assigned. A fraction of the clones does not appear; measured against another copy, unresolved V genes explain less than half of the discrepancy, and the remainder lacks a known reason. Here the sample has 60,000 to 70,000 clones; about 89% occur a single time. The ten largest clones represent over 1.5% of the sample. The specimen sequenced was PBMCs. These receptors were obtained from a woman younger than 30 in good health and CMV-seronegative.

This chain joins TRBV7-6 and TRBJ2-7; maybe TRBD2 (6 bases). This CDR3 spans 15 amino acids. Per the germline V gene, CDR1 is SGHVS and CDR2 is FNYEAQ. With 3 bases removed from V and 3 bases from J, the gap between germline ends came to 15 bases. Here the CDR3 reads CASSLNAGSYYEQYF. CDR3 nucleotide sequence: TGTGCCAGCAGCTTGAACGCGGGGTCCTACTACGAGCAGTACTTC.

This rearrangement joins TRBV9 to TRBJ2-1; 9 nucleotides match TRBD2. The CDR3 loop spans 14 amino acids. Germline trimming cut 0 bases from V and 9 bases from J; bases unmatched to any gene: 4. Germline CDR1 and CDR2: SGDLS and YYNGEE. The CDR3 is CASSVGLAGSEQFF. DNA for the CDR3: TGTGCCAGCAGCGTAGGGCTAGCGGGAAGTGAGCAGTTCTTC.

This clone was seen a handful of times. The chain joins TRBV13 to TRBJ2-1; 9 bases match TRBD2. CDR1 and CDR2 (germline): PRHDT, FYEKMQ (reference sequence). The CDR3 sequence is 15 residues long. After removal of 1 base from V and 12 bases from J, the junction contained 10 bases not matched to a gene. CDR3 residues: CASSLVRSGGGVQFF. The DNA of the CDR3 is TGTGCCAGCAGCTTAGTCCGTAGCGGGGGTGGGGTGCAGTTCTTC.

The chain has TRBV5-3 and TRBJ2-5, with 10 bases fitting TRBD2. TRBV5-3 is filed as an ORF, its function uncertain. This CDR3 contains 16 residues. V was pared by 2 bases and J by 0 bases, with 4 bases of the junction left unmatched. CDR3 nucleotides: TGTGCCAGAAGCTTACGGACTAGCGGCAACCAAGAGACCCAGTACTTC. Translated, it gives CARSLRTSGNQETQYF.

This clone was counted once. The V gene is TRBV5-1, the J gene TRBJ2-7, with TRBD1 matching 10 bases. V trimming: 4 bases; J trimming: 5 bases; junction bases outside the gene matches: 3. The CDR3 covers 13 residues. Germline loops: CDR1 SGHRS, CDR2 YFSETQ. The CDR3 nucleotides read TGCGCCAGCAGCGCGACAGGGGGCGACGAGCAGTACTTC. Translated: CASSATGGDEQYF. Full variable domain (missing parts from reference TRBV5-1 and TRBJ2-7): KAGVTQTPRYLIKTRGQQVTLSCSPISGHRSVSWYQQTPGQGLQFLFEYFSETQRNKGNFPGRFSGRQFSNSRSEMNVSTLELGDSALYLCASSATGGDEQYFGPGTRLTVT.

The CDR3 coding sequence is TGTGCCAGCAGCCTTCGAGGACTAGCGGGAGGCCACTCCTACAATGAGCAGTTCTTC. It yields the protein CASSLRGLAGGHSYNEQFF. The chain has TRBV12-1 and TRBJ2-1; no DNA check was done on the table's D call, TRBD2. TRBV12-1 is shown as a pseudogene. The CDR3 runs 19 residues.

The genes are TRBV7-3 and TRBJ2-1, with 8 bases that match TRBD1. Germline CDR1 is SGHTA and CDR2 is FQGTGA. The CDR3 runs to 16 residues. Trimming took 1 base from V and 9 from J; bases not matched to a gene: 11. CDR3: CASSLNGRGQGVEQFF. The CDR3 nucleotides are TGTGCCAGCAGCTTAAACGGCAGGGGGCAAGGGGTTGAGCAGTTCTTC.

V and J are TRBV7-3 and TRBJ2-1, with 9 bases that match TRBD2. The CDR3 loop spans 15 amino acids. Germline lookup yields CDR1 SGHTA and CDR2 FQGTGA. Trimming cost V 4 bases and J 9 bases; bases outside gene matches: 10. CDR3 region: CASSSAGTSFGEQFF. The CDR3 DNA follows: TGTGCCAGCAGCTCAGCCGGGACTAGCTTTGGTGAGCAGTTCTTC.

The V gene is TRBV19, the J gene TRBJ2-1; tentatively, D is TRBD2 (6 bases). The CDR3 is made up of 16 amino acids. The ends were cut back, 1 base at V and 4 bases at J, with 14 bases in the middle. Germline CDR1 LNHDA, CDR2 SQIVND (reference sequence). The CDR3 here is CASSIAGLRVYNEQFF. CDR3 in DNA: TGTGCCAGTAGTATAGCCGGACTACGAGTTTACAATGAGCAGTTCTTC.

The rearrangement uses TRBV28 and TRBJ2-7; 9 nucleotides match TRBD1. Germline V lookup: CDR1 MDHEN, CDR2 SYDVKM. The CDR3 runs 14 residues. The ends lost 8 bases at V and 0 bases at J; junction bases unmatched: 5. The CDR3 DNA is TGTGCCAGCCGGAACAGGGGGCCCTCCTACGAGCAGTACTTC. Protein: CASRNRGPSYEQYF.

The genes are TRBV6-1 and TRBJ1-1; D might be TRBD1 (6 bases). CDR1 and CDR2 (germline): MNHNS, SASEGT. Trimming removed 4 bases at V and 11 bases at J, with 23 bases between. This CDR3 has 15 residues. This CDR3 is CASSAGGTHVGRAFF. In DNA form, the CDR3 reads TGTGCCAGCAGTGCCGGGGGGACACATGTAGGGAGGGCTTTCTTT.

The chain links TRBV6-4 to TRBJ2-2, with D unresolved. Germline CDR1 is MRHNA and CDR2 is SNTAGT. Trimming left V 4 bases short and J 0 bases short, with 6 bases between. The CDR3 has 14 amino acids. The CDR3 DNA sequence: TGTGCCAGCAGTGCCGGAGCGAACACCGGGGAGCTGTTTTTT. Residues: CASSAGANTGELFF.

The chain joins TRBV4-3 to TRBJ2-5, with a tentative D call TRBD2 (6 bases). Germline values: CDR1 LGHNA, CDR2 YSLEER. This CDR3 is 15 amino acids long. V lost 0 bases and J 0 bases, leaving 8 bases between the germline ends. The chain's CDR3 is CASSQDASDQETQYF. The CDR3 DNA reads TGCGCCAGCAGCCAAGACGCTAGCGACCAAGAGACCCAGTACTTC.

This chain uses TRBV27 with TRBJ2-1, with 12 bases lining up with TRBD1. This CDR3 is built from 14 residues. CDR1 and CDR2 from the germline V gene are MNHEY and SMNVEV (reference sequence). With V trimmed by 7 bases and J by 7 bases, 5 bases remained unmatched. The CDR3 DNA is TGTGCCAGCATGGGACAGGGGGCGTCTAATGAGCAGTTCTTC. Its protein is CASMGQGASNEQFF.

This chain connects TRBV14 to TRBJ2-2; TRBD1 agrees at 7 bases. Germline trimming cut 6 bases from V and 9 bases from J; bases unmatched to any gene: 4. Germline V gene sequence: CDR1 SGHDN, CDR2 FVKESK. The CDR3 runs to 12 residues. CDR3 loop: CASSWDSRELFF. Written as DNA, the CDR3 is TGTGCCAGCAGTTGGGACAGCCGGGAGCTGTTTTTT.

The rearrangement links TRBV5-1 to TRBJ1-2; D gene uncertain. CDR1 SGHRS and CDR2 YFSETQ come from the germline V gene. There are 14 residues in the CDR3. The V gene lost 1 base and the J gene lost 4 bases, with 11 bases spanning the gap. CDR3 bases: TGCGCCAGCAGCTTGCTGAACGGAGGCTATGGCTACACCTTC. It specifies CASSLLNGGYGYTF. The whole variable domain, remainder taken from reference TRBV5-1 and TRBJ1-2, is KAGVTQTPRYLIKTRGQQVTLSCSPISGHRSVSWYQQTPGQGLQFLFEYFSETQRNKGNFPGRFSGRQFSNSRSEMNVSTLELGDSALYLCASSLLNGGYGYTFGSGTRLTVV.

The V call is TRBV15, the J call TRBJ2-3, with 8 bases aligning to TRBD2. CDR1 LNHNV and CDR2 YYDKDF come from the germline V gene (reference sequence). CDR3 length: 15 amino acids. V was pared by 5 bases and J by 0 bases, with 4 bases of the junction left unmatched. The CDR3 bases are TGTGCCACCAGCCCGGGGGGGGGAAGCACAGATACGCAGTATTTT. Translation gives CATSPGGGSTDTQYF. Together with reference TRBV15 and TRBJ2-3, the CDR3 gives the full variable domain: DAMVIQNPRYQVTQFGKPVTLSCSQTLNHNVMYWYQQKSSQAPKLLFHYYDKDFNNEADTPDNFQSRRPNTSFCFLDIRSPGLGDTAMYLCATSPGGGSTDTQYFGPGTRLTVL.

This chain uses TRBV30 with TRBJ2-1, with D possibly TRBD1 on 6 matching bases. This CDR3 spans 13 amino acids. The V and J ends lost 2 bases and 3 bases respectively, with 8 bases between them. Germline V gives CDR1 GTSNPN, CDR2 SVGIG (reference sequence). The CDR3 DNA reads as TGTGCCTGGAGTAGGGGACACTACAATGAGCAGTTCTTC. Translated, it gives CAWSRGHYNEQFF.

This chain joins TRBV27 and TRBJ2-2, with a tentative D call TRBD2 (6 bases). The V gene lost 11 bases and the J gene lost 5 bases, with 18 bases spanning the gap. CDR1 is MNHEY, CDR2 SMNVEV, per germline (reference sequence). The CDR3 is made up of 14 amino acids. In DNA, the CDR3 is TGTGCCGCGAGGCGGGATAGGGGAACCGGGGAGCTGTTTTTT. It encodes CAARRDRGTGELFF.

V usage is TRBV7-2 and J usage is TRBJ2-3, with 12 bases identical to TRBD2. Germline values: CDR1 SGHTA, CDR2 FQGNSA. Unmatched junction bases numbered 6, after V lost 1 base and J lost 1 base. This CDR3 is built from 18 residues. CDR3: CASSLGLAGGAGTDTQYF. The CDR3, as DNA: TGTGCCAGCAGCTTAGGGCTAGCGGGAGGGGCCGGCACAGATACGCAGTATTTT.

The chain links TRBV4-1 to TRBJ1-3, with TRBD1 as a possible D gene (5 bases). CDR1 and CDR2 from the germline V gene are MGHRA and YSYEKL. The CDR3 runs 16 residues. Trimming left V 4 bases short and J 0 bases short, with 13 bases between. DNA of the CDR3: TGCGCCAGCAGCCCCGTTGGTAGGGGCTCTGGAAACACCATATATTTT. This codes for CASSPVGRGSGNTIYF.

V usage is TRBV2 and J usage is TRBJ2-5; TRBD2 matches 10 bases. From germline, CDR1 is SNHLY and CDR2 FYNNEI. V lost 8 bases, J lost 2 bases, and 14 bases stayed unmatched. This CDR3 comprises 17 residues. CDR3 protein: CASRLNSGGIHQETQYF. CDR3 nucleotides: TGTGCCAGCCGACTTAATAGCGGGGGGATCCATCAAGAGACCCAGTACTTC.